The sample holds many counts of the clone carrying this TCR beta chain. The antigen remains unidentified. The data derive from a study of response to subunit inactivated influenza vaccine. A single record per CDR3 protein comes from TCRdb applying MiXCR to the RT-PCR reads. Altogether 500,000 or so distinct CDR3 sequences are present, approximately 15% being singletons, with the ten largest covering approximately 3%. Trimming stripped 4 bases from V and 7 bases from J, with 5 bases between. There are 12 residues in the CDR3. Study-wide points: Authors suggested that a seasonal influenza vaccination recruits few new T cells each time.

The rearrangement uses TRBV12-3 or TRBV12-4 and TRBJ1-6; D not resolved. The sample in question was CD4+ T cells sorted from PBMCs, obtained approximately 25 months after vaccination. This TCR derives from a man between 50 and 70 years old who received an inactivated influenza vaccine. DNA for the CDR3: TGTGCCAGCAGTTGGCCAAATTCACCCCTCCACTTT. It yields the protein CASSWPNSPLHF.